Sequencing of this T cell receptor beta chain was carried out in a study of OX40 agonist ivuxolimab in advanced cancers. The sampling schedule covered blood at baseline, cycle 4 day 1, and cycle 7 day 1. Study results and limitations: CD4+ T cells averaged fewer expanded clones than CD8+ T cells. CD4+ and CD8+ T cells in blood underwent clonal expansion by week 6 at 0.1 to 3.0 mg/kg.

For this clone: Its matching antigen is unknown.

The germline CDR1 and CDR2 sequences are SNHLY and FYNNEI. This CDR3 contains 12 residues. Trimming pared 0 bases from V and 7 bases from J, leaving 4 bases between. Assay: immunoSEQ multiplex PCR; the TCRdb copy retains only in-frame clones and omits some. Here the sample spans about 75,000 clones, more than 75% being singletons. The J gene is TRBJ1-3, the V gene TRBV2, with D unresolved. The TCR sequence derives from an adult with an advanced solid tumor such as melanoma, head and neck, liver or kidney cancer. The sequencing used CD4+ or CD8+ T cells sorted from blood, collected in a trial of the OX40 agonist ivuxolimab. CDR3 region: CASSEAQNTIYF. The CDR3 region has the DNA TGTGCCAGCAGTGAAGCGCAGAACACCATATATTTT.